These 14 T cell receptor beta chains share one sample of origin, sequenced in a study of regulatory T cells in long-lasting Graves disease (dated by TCRdb to the early 2020s). The library was made by multiplex PCR. Sequencing relied on an Illumina HiSeq 4000. To build TCR beta libraries, CDR3 regions were amplified by Arm-PCR using iRepertoire HTBI primers. Using fastp trimming at Q25 and MiXCR clonotype assembly, TCRdb reanalyzed the public sequencing data and kept in-frame beta chains. Under each unique CDR3 protein, matching rows form one entry showing the most common genes and DNA. Counted in this sample were approximately 400,000 distinct CDR3 sequences; about 15% of them appeared once. The ten largest clones add up to 15% to 20% of the sample. In the paper's terms, the time point label means: newly diagnosed GD, antithyroid drugs for less than 3 months. RNA was extracted from PBMCs in TRIzol for both TCR sequencing and RNA sequencing.

The data also belong to a second study, concerning T cells in Graves' hyperthyroidism and ophthalmopathy.

Here the sequenced sample was peripheral blood mononuclear cells (PBMCs), taken at new diagnosis, from a patient treated with antithyroid drugs. Receptors were obtained from a woman between 25 and 40 years old with Graves disease. Donor details come from another sample of the same person, matched by shared clones.

This clonotype was seen many times. The genes are TRBV5-1 and TRBJ2-7; 7 nucleotides align to TRBD2. This CDR3 spans 14 amino acids. The germline gives CDR1 SGHRS, CDR2 YFSETQ. V shed 3 bases and J 2 bases; nucleotides not matched to a gene: 5. CDR3 nucleotide sequence: TGCGCCAGCAGCTCCGCGGGAGTCCCCTACGAGCAGTACTTC. It translates to CASSSAGVPYEQYF.

The chain links TRBV28 to TRBJ1-4; tentatively, D is TRBD1 (5 bases). The CDR3 has 16 residues. The germline V and J ends were trimmed by 3 bases and 5 bases, with 16 bases remaining between them. CDR1 and CDR2 from the germline V gene are MDHEN and SYDVKM. In DNA form, the CDR3 reads TGTGCCAGCAGTTTTCTCCCGGGACGGGGCAATGAAAAACTGTTTTTT. It encodes CASSFLPGRGNEKLFF. Together with reference TRBV28 and TRBJ1-4, the CDR3 gives the full variable domain: DVKVTQSSRYLVKRTGEKVFLECVQDMDHENMFWYRQDPGLGLRLIYFSYDVKMKEKGDIPEGYSVSREKKERFSLILESASTNQTSMYLCASSFLPGRGNEKLFFGSGTQLSVL.

This clonotype was counted between two and nine times. The chain combines TRBV10-3 with TRBJ2-1, with D unclear. The CDR3 extends over 11 amino acids. Germline values: CDR1 ENHRY, CDR2 SYGVKD. Trimming stripped 8 bases from V and 7 bases from J, with 9 bases between. The CDR3 reads CAIGWANEQFF. The CDR3 DNA is TGTGCCATCGGGTGGGCAAATGAGCAGTTCTTC.

Ten or more counts support this clonotype. This chain uses TRBV9 with TRBJ1-2; D gene unclear. The CDR3 has 15 amino acids. Germline-derived CDR1 and CDR2 are SGDLS and YYNGEE. Trimming removed 1 base from V and 6 bases from J, with 16 bases in between. The chain's CDR3 is CASSVKPTRVDGYTF. The CDR3 bases are TGTGCCAGCAGCGTAAAACCGACAAGGGTAGATGGCTACACCTTC.

This clonotype occurred many times. V gene TRBV11-1 combines with J gene TRBJ2-7, with 13 positions matching TRBD2. Trimming removed 5 bases from V and 0 bases from J; junction bases left unmatched: 4. The length of the CDR3 is 16 residues. The germline V gene encodes CDR1 SGHAT and CDR2 FQDESV (reference sequence). CDR3 protein: CASSLGLAGASYEQYF. As DNA, the CDR3 is TGTGCCAGCAGCCTAGGACTAGCGGGAGCCTCCTACGAGCAGTACTTC.

This clonotype occurred many times. V usage is TRBV20-1 and J usage is TRBJ2-1; possible D gene TRBD1, 6 bases. V lost 4 bases and J lost 4, with 11 bases in between. Germline CDR1 DFQATT, CDR2 SNEGSKA (reference sequence). The CDR3 length is 13 residues. Written as DNA, the CDR3 is TGCAGTGCTACCCGAGACAGGTACAATGAGCAGTTCTTC. Encoded protein: CSATRDRYNEQFF.

This clonotype was counted ten times or more. This rearrangement joins TRBV25-1 to TRBJ1-6; maybe TRBD1 (5 bases). The CDR3 is 18 amino acids. The ends were cut back, 3 bases at V and 0 bases at J, with 15 bases in the middle. Per the germline V gene, CDR1 is MGHDK and CDR2 is SYGVNS. The CDR3 is CASSDGAGRFSYNSPLHF. CDR3 coding DNA: TGTGCCAGCAGTGATGGCGCAGGGCGCTTCTCCTATAATTCACCCCTCCACTTT.

Notes on this clonotype: A read error is possible here, since a much larger clone lies one base away. The chain employs TRBV5-1 and TRBJ2-1, with TRBD2 matching 8 bases. This CDR3 has 14 residues. V trimming: 3 bases; J trimming: 13 bases; junction bases outside the gene matches: 12. Germline CDR1 SGHRS, CDR2 YFSETQ. Written as DNA, the CDR3 is TGCGCCAGCAGCTCCGCGGGGGGAGAAGAGACCCAGTTCTTC. Translated, it gives CASSSAGGEETQFF.

This clonotype has only a few counts. The V gene is TRBV3-1, the J gene TRBJ2-1; unclear D gene. The ends were cut back, 0 bases at V and 5 bases at J, with 8 bases in the middle. Germline CDR1 and CDR2: LGHDT and YNNKEL (reference sequence). The CDR3 covers 14 residues. CDR3 nucleotide sequence: TGTGCCAGCAGCCAAGATACACCAAACAATGAGCAGTTCTTC. It translates to CASSQDTPNNEQFF.

This clonotype was found many times. The J gene is TRBJ2-7, the V gene TRBV20-1, with 11 positions matching TRBD2. Trimming took 5 bases from V and 0 from J; bases not matched to a gene: 6. The CDR3 has 15 amino acids. CDR1 DFQATT and CDR2 SNEGSKA come from the germline V gene (reference sequence). As DNA, the CDR3 is TGCAGTGCTTCACTCGGGACTAGCGGCTCCTACGAGCAGTACTTC. Translation gives CSASLGTSGSYEQYF.

This clonotype was recorded at least ten times. CDR3 in amino acids: CSALTSGLNTGELFF. The CDR3 bases are TGCAGTGCCCTTACTAGCGGACTGAACACCGGGGAGCTGTTTTTT. The gene calls are TRBV20-1 and TRBJ2-2, with 8 bases identical to TRBD2. CDR1 DFQATT and CDR2 SNEGSKA come from the germline V gene (reference sequence). This CDR3 contains 15 residues. Losses at the gene ends were 6 bases for V and 1 base for J; bases not matched to a gene: 7.

This clonotype appeared many times. V is TRBV10-3 and J is TRBJ1-1; 8 bases agree with TRBD1. Per germline, CDR1 ENHRY and CDR2 SYGVKD. Trimming at V came to 8 bases and at J to 3 bases, leaving 5 bases not matched to a gene. The CDR3 extends over 13 amino acids. The CDR3 region has the DNA TGTGCCATCGACAGGGGCGCGGACACTGAAGCTTTCTTT. It is translated as CAIDRGADTEAFF.

The V and J genes are TRBV7-2 and TRBJ2-1, with 12 nucleotides matching TRBD2. The germline V gene has CDR1 SGHTA and CDR2 FQGNSA. V lost 3 bases to trimming and J lost 9 bases; unmatched junction nucleotides: 3. The CDR3 has 14 residues. The DNA for the CDR3 is TGTGCCAGCAGCTTCCTAGCGGGAGGGGTTGAGCAGTTCTTC. Its protein is CASSFLAGGVEQFF.

The chain has TRBV20-1 and TRBJ1-6; 9 nucleotides align to TRBD1. The CDR3 totals 14 residues. The germline V gene encodes CDR1 DFQATT and CDR2 SNEGSKA (reference sequence). With 6 bases clipped from V and 10 bases from J, the junction kept 10 bases outside the gene matches. CDR3 protein: CSARPGQGASPLHF. The DNA for the CDR3 is TGCAGTGCCAGACCGGGACAGGGCGCCTCACCCCTCCACTTT.